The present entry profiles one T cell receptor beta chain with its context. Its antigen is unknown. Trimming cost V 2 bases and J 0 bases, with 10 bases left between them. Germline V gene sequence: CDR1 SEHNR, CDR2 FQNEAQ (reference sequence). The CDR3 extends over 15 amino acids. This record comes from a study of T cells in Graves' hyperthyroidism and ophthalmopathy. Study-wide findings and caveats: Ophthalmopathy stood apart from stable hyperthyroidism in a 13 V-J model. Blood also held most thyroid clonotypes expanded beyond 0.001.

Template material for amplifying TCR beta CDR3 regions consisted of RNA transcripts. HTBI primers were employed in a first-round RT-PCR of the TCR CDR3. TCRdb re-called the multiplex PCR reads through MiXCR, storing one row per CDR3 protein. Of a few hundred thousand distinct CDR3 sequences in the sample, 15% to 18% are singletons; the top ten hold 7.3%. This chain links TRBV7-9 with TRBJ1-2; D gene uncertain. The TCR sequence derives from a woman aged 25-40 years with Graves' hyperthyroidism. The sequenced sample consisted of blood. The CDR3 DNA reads TGTGCCAGCAGCTTAAGCCTAGGAGCTAACTATGGCTACACCTTC. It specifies CASSLSLGANYGYTF.